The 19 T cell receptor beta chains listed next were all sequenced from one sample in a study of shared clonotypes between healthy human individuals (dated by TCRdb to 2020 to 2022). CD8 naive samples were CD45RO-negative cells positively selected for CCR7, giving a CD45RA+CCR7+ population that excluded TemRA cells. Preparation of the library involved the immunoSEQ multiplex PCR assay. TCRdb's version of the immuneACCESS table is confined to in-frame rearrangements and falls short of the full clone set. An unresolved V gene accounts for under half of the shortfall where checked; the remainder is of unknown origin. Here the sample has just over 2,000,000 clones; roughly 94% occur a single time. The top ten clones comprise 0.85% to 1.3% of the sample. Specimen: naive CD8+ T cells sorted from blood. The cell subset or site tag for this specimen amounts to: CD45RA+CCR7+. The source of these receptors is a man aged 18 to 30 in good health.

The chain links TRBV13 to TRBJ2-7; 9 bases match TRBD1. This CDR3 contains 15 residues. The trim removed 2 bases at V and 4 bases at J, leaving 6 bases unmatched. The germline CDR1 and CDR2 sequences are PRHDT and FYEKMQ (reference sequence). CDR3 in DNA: TGTGCCAGCAGCTTATGGGGACAGGGCAGATACGAGCAGTACTTC. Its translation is CASSLWGQGRYEQYF.

CDR3 amino acids: CASSLANPYGYTF. The DNA of the CDR3 is TGTGCCAGCAGCTTAGCGAATCCCTATGGCTACACCTTC. This rearrangement joins TRBV7-2 to TRBJ1-2; D call uncertain. The CDR3 has 13 residues. CDR1 SGHTA and CDR2 FQGNSA come from the germline V gene. Trimming stripped 0 bases from V and 4 bases from J, with 6 bases between.

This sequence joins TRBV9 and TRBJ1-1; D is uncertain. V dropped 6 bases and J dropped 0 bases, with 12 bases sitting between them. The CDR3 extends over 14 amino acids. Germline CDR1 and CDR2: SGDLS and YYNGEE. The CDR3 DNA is TGTGCCAGCAACCTCGGACCGATGAACACTGAAGCTTTCTTT. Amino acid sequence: CASNLGPMNTEAFF.

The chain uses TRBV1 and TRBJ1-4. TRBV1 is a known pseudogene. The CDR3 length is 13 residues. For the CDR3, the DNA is TGCACCAGCAGCCAAGAAACTCCGGGGGAACTGTTTTTT. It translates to CTSSQETPGELFF.

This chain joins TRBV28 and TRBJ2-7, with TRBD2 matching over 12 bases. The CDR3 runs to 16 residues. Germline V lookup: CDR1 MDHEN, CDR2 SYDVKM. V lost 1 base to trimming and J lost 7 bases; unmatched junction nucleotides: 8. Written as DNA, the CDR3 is TGTGCCAGCAGTTTATCTCTAGCGGGAGGGCCGGAAGAGCAGTACTTC. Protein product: CASSLSLAGGPEEQYF.

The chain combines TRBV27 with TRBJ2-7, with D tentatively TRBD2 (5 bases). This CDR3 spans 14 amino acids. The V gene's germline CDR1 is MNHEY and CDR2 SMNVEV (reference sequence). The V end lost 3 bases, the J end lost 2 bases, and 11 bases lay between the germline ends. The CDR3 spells CASSFPGVPYEQYF. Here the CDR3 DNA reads TGTGCCAGCAGTTTTCCCGGGGTCCCCTACGAGCAGTACTTC.

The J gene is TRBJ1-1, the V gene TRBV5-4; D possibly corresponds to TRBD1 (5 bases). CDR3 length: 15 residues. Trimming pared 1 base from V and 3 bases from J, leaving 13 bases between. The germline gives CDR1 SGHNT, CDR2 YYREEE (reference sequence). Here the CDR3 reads CASSLIEGGDTEAFF. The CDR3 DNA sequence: TGTGCCAGCAGCTTGATAGAGGGAGGGGACACTGAAGCTTTCTTT.

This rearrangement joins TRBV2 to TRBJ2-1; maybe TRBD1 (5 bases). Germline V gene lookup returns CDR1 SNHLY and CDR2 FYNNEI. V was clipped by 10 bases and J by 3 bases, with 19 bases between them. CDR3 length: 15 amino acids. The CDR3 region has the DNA TGTGCCACCATCCCGCGGCAGGGATTCTACAATGAGCAGTTCTTC. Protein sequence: CATIPRQGFYNEQFF.

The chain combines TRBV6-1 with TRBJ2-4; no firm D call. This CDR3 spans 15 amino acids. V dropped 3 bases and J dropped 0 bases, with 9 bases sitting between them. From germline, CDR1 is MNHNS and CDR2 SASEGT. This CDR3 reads CASSERVLAKNIQYF. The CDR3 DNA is TGTGCCAGCAGTGAGAGAGTACTAGCCAAAAACATTCAGTACTTC.

Here the CDR3 reads CASLQPQGKTEAFF. CDR3 nucleotides: TGTGCCAGCTTACAACCCCAGGGGAAGACTGAAGCTTTCTTT. This rearrangement joins TRBV7-8 to TRBJ1-1, with D possibly TRBD1 on 6 matching bases. CDR1 and CDR2 (germline): SGHVS, FQNEAQ. V shed 8 bases and J shed 5 bases, with 18 bases lying between them. The CDR3 contains 14 residues.

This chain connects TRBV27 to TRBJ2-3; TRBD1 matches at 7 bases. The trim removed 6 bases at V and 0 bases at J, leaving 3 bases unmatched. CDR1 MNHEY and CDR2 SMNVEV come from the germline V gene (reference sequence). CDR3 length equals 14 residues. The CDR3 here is CASRLTGSTDTQYF. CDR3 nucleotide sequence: TGTGCCAGCAGGCTGACAGGGAGCACAGATACGCAGTATTTT.

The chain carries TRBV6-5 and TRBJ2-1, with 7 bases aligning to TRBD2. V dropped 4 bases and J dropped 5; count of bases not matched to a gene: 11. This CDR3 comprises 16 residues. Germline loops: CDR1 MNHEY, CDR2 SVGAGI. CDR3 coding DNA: TGTGCCAGCAGTTCGCGACTAGCCACTATTAACAATGAGCAGTTCTTC. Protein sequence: CASSSRLATINNEQFF.

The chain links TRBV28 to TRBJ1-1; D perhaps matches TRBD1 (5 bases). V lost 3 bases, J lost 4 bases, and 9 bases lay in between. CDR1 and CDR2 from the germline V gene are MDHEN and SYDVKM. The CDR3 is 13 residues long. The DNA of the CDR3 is TGTGCCAGCAGTTTTGCAGGGCGCACTGAAGCTTTCTTT. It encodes CASSFAGRTEAFF.

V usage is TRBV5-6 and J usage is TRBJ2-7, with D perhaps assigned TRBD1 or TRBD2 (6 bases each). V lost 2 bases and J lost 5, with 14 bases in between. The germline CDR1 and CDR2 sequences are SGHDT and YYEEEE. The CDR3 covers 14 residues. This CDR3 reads CASSLSPGADEQYF. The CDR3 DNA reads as TGTGCCAGCAGCTTATCCCCGGGGGCTGACGAGCAGTACTTC.

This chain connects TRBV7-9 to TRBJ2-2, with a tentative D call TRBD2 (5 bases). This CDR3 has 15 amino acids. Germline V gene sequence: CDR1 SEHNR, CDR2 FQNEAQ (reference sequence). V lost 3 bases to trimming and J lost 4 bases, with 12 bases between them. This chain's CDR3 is CASSLDLLATGELFF. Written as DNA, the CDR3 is TGTGCCAGCAGCTTGGACTTGTTAGCCACCGGGGAGCTGTTTTTT.

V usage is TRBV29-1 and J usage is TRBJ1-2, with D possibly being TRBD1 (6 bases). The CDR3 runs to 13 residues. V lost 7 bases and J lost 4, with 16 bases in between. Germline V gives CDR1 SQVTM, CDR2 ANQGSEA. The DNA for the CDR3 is TGCAGCGCGTACAGGGAATGGTTCTATGGCTACACCTTC. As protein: CSAYREWFYGYTF.

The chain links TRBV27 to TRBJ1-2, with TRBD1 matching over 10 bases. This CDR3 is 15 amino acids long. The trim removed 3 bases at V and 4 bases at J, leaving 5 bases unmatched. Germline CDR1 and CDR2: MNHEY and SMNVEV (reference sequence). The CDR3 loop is CASSFGQGGTYGYTF. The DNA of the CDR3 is TGTGCCAGCAGTTTCGGACAGGGGGGGACCTATGGCTACACCTTC.

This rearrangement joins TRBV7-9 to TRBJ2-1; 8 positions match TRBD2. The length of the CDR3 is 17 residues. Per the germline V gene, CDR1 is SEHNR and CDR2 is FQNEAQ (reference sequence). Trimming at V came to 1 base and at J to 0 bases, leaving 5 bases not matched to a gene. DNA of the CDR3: TGTGCCAGCAGCTTAGGTCACAGCGGGAGCTCCTACAATGAGCAGTTCTTC. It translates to CASSLGHSGSSYNEQFF.

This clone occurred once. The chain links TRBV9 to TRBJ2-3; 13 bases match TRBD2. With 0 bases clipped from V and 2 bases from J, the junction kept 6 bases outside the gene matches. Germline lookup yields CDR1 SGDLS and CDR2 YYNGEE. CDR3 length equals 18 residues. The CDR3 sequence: CASSVDSGTSGATDTQYF. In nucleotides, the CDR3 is TGTGCCAGCAGCGTAGACTCCGGGACTAGCGGGGCCACAGATACGCAGTATTTT.